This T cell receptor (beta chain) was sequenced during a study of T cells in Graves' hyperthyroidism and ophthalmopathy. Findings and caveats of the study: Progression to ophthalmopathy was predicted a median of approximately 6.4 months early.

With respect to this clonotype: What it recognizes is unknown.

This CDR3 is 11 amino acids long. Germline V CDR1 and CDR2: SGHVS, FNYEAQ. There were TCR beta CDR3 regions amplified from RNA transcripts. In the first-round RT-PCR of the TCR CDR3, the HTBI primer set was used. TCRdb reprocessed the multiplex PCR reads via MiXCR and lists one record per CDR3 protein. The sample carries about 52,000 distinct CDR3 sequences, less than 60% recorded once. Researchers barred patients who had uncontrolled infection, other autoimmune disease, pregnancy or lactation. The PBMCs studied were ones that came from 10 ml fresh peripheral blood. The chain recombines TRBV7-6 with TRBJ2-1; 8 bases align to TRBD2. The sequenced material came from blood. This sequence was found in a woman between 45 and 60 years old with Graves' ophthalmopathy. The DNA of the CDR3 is TGTGCTAGAGAGCGGGAGTTTGAGCAGTTCTTC. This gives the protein CAREREFEQFF.